A selection of T cell receptor beta chains follows, all from one sample in a study of control samples from healthy donors and cancer patients. Some clones are missing from TCRdb's copy, which holds only in-frame ones; the method was immunoSEQ multiplex PCR. The data contain roughly 93,000 clones, 85% to 90% of them seen just once; the ten biggest clones take up less than 10%. The specimen sequenced was PBMCs. The receptors shown here come from a woman between 50 and 59 years old with colorectal cancer. Each CDR3 is given with its conserved first and last residue. Each record gives: V gene, D gene, J gene, CDR3 protein. D genes are given only for firm matches.

v_call: TRBV3-1/TRBV3-2
d_call: TRBD1
j_call: TRBJ1-4
cdr3_aa: CASSLTGGSNEKLFF

v_call: TRBV6-5
d_call: NA
j_call: TRBJ2-2
cdr3_aa: CASTKTGRGELFF

v_call: TRBV3-1/TRBV3-2
d_call: NA
j_call: TRBJ1-5
cdr3_aa: CASSPEIYSNQPQHF

v_call: TRBV6-1
d_call: NA
j_call: TRBJ1-5
cdr3_aa: CASSEARGRSNQPQHF

v_call: TRBV30
d_call: NA
j_call: TRBJ2-3
cdr3_aa: CAWSVSLGTQYF

v_call: TRBV6-2/TRBV6-3
d_call: NA
j_call: TRBJ1-5
cdr3_aa: CASSPGRDGNQPQHF

v_call: TRBV6-5
d_call: NA
j_call: TRBJ1-5
cdr3_aa: CASSYSRTPSNQPQHF

v_call: TRBV9
d_call: TRBD1
j_call: TRBJ1-6
cdr3_aa: CASSASPGQGRSSYNSPLHF

v_call: TRBV30
d_call: TRBD1
j_call: TRBJ1-6
cdr3_aa: CAWKVGTAWQSPLHF

v_call: TRBV7-9
d_call: NA
j_call: TRBJ2-5
cdr3_aa: CASSSGTAGETQYF

v_call: TRBV19
d_call: TRBD1
j_call: TRBJ1-1
cdr3_aa: CASSTGQRNTEAFF

v_call: TRBV5-6
d_call: NA
j_call: TRBJ1-6
cdr3_aa: CASSLSGVGSSPLHF

v_call: TRBV10-3
d_call: NA
j_call: TRBJ2-2
cdr3_aa: CAISEENTGELFF

v_call: TRBV29-1
d_call: NA
j_call: TRBJ2-3
cdr3_aa: CSAAASLTDTQYF

v_call: TRBV3-1/TRBV3-2
d_call: TRBD1
j_call: TRBJ1-2
cdr3_aa: CASSSGQPGFYGYTF

v_call: TRBV30
d_call: NA
j_call: TRBJ1-6
cdr3_aa: CAWNDDLSGFTPLHF

v_call: TRBV2
d_call: NA
j_call: TRBJ1-5
cdr3_aa: CASGLKANQPQHF

v_call: TRBV25-1
d_call: NA
j_call: TRBJ1-6
cdr3_aa: CASSADWNSPLHF